These 6 T cell receptor beta chains were all obtained from the same sample, sequenced in a study of OX40 agonist ivuxolimab in advanced cancers. The assay was immunoSEQ multiplex PCR, and TCRdb's table has in-frame clones only and misses some. Of tens of thousands of clones in the sample, 70% to 85% were seen once. The starting material was CD4+ or CD8+ T cells sorted from blood, obtained in a trial of the OX40 agonist ivuxolimab. These receptors were obtained from an adult with an advanced solid tumor such as melanoma, head and neck, liver or kidney cancer.

The chain couples TRBV28 to TRBJ1-5; unclear D gene. The CDR3 runs 12 residues. Per the germline V gene, CDR1 is MDHEN and CDR2 is SYDVKM. V shed 5 bases and J shed 9 bases, with 11 bases lying between them. CDR3 DNA sequence: TGTGCCAGCAGTACCCCAGGTCGGCCCCAGCATTTT. This sequence encodes CASSTPGRPQHF.

This clone was observed a handful of times. The chain employs TRBV27 and TRBJ2-7, with a tentative D call TRBD1 (6 bases). Germline CDR1 is MNHEY and CDR2 is SMNVEV (reference sequence). The CDR3 extends over 16 amino acids. V was clipped by 4 bases and J by 5 bases, with 21 bases between them. The CDR3 DNA is TGTGCCAGCAGTTCAATAACCGGGACAAGTTACCACGAGCAGTACTTC. It codes for CASSSITGTSYHEQYF.

The gene calls are TRBV5-6 and TRBJ2-2, with 9 bases fitting TRBD2. The trim removed 4 bases at V and 5 bases at J, leaving 9 bases unmatched. Germline V lookup: CDR1 SGHDT, CDR2 YYEEEE. The length of the CDR3 is 16 residues. This chain's CDR3 is CASSPIAGEGTGELFF. The CDR3, as DNA: TGTGCCAGCAGCCCTATAGCGGGAGAGGGGACCGGGGAGCTGTTTTTT.

This rearrangement joins TRBV6-1 to TRBJ1-6, with D possibly matching TRBD1 (6 bases). There are 15 residues in the CDR3. Germline assignment: CDR1 MNHNS and CDR2 SASEGT. V shed 5 bases and J shed 6 bases, with 14 bases lying between them. CDR3 bases: TGTGCCAGCAGTCCCAAACAGGGTGCTAATTCACCCCTCCACTTT. Amino acids: CASSPKQGANSPLHF.

The V gene is TRBV5-1, the J gene TRBJ1-1; unclear D gene. This CDR3 is 13 amino acids long. V lost 4 bases to trimming and J lost 0 bases, with 7 bases between them. Germline V CDR1 and CDR2: SGHRS, YFSETQ. The DNA for the CDR3 is TGCGCCAGCAGCCTGACATTGAACACTGAAGCTTTCTTT. It specifies CASSLTLNTEAFF.

This rearrangement joins TRBV19 to TRBJ1-1; 7 positions match TRBD1. Germline V gene data show CDR1 as LNHDA and CDR2 as SQIVND (reference sequence). Germline trimming cut 1 base from V and 5 bases from J; bases unmatched to any gene: 7. The CDR3 totals 15 residues. The CDR3 DNA follows: TGTGCCAGTAGTATAGGCCTACAGGGGAGGACTGAAGCTTTCTTT. It codes for CASSIGLQGRTEAFF.